This T cell receptor beta chain was profiled in a study of vaccination and CD4 T cells after COVID-19. Study-wide results and caveats: Researchers report that a median approximately 86% of reactive clones in convalescent patients surfaced only post-vaccination.

Treatment specified: roughly ten-day PBMC culture with coronavirus spike peptide pools or control peptides (ViraFEST assay). Germline CDR1 is MDHEN and CDR2 is SYDVKM. V was clipped by 10 bases and J by 0 bases, with 10 bases between them. This CDR3 contains 12 residues. At the Johns Hopkins FTIC core, DNA taken from cultured CD4+ T cells was sequenced by way of the Oncomine TCR Beta short-read assay. TCRdb independently ran MiXCR on the PCR reads; one entry per CDR3 protein. The profile covers more than 15,000 distinct CDR3 sequences, with about 70% appearing a single time and more than 15% taken by the ten largest. This clonotype turned up a few times. The antigen is undetermined.

This clonotype was obtained from a human donor who had recovered from COVID-19. Material for sequencing was CD4+ T cells from blood, cultured in vitro. The chain employs TRBV28 and TRBJ2-7; D is ambiguous. This chain's CDR3 is CATTSHSYEQYF. CDR3 in DNA: TGTGCCACCACCAGCCACTCCTACGAGCAGTACTTC.